Each of the 18 T cell receptor beta chains below was sequenced from the same sample in a study of vaccination and CD4 T cells after COVID-19. Regarding treatment: roughly nine-day PBMC culture with coronavirus spike peptide pools or control peptides (ViraFEST assay). With the Oncomine TCR Beta short-read assay, DNA from cultured CD4+ T cells was sequenced. TCRdb reanalysed the PCR reads using MiXCR and keeps one entry per CDR3 protein. Of 20,000 to 25,000 distinct CDR3 sequences in the sample, under 55% were seen once. These receptors have no identified antigens. The source material was CD4+ T cells from blood, cultured in vitro, sampled before SARS-CoV-2 vaccination. Receptor source: a human donor who received a COVID-19 vaccine.

The CDR3 spells CAITPTGGAGNTIYF. The CDR3, as DNA: TGTGCCATCACCCCAACAGGGGGGGCTGGAAACACCATATATTTT. The chain couples TRBV10-3 to TRBJ1-3; 8 positions agree with TRBD1. The length of the CDR3 is 15 residues. J gave up 2 bases and V 7 bases, and 7 bases lay outside the gene matches. Germline V gene data show CDR1 as ENHRY and CDR2 as SYGVKD.

V and J are TRBV2 and TRBJ2-2, with TRBD1 as a possible D gene (5 bases). Germline assignment: CDR1 SNHLY and CDR2 FYNNEI. V lost 7 bases and J lost 7, with 13 bases in between. CDR3 length equals 13 residues. The CDR3 loop reads CASNRGFGGELFF. In DNA form, the CDR3 reads TGTGCCAGCAATAGGGGATTTGGCGGGGAGCTGTTTTTT.

This clonotype was seen only a few times. The CDR3 coding sequence is TGTGCCAGCAGTGAGACGCTTAATTCACCCCTCCACTTT. Amino acids: CASSETLNSPLHF. V usage is TRBV12-3 or TRBV12-4 and J usage is TRBJ1-6; the D is unclear. This CDR3 has 13 amino acids. V shed 5 bases and J shed 6 bases, with 8 bases lying between them.

This clonotype was detected a few times. The chain carries TRBV30 and TRBJ1-1; D is unresolved. Germline CDR1 and CDR2: GTSNPN and SVGIG (reference sequence). This CDR3 contains 14 residues. Trimming shortened V by 0 bases and J by 2 bases, and 10 bases separated the two germline ends. The CDR3 is CAWSVPGQNTEAFF. The CDR3 DNA sequence: TGTGCCTGGAGTGTGCCGGGCCAAAACACTGAAGCTTTCTTT.

In its sample, this clonotype was seen a few times. The V gene is TRBV6-5, the J gene TRBJ1-2, with no clear D. Trimming pared 0 bases from V and 2 bases from J, leaving 7 bases between. The germline CDR1 and CDR2 sequences are MNHEY and SVGAGI. The length of the CDR3 is 14 residues. The chain's CDR3 is CASSYSFANYGYTF. Written as DNA, the CDR3 is TGTGCCAGCAGTTACTCGTTTGCCAACTATGGCTACACCTTC.

The chain employs TRBV18 and TRBJ2-7, with TRBD1 matching 9 bases. The trim removed 5 bases at V and 5 bases at J, leaving 4 bases unmatched. Germline V gene sequence: CDR1 KGHSH, CDR2 LQKENI. The CDR3 is 13 amino acids. DNA of the CDR3: TGTGCCAGCTCATCCGGGACAGGGAACGAGCAGTACTTC. Translation gives CASSSGTGNEQYF.

The J gene is TRBJ2-7, the V gene TRBV5-5; a weak D match, TRBD1 (5 bases). From germline, CDR1 is SGHKS and CDR2 YYEKEE (reference sequence). This CDR3 has 16 amino acids. The V gene lost 1 base and the J gene lost 7 bases, with 21 bases spanning the gap. CDR3 nucleotides: TGTGCCAGCAGCTTGCGTCCCAGGGAACGCTCGAAGGAGCAGTACTTC. Protein product: CASSLRPRERSKEQYF.

This clonotype was observed a few times. The chain combines TRBV19 with TRBJ1-3; D gene unclear. The CDR3 runs 13 residues. V lost 3 bases to trimming and J lost 4 bases, with 7 bases between them. The V gene's germline CDR1 is LNHDA and CDR2 SQIVND (reference sequence). This chain's CDR3 is CASSIGSGNTIYF. DNA for the CDR3: TGTGCCAGTAGTATCGGGTCGGGAAACACCATATATTTT.

The chain links TRBV6-1 to TRBJ1-2; tentatively, D is TRBD1 (5 bases). CDR1 is MNHNS, CDR2 SASEGT, per germline. V lost 5 bases and J lost 8, with 15 bases in between. The CDR3 is 13 residues long. CDR3 loop: CASSLRDFGGYTF. The CDR3 DNA follows: TGTGCCAGCAGTCTCCGGGACTTCGGCGGCTACACCTTC.

J is TRBJ2-1 and V is TRBV19; TRBD1 might be the D (6 bases). V was clipped by 5 bases and J by 15 bases, with 20 bases between them. The CDR3 is 13 residues long. CDR1 LNHDA and CDR2 SQIVND come from the germline V gene (reference sequence). The CDR3 reads CASSLQGREVLFF. The CDR3 DNA sequence: TGTGCCAGTAGTCTTCAGGGGCGTGAGGTCCTGTTCTTC.

This clonotype showed up just a few times. The CDR3 spells CASSFPSGAEKLFF. CDR3 DNA sequence: TGTGCCAGCAGCTTCCCCTCAGGAGCTGAAAAACTGTTTTTT. V is TRBV7-9 and J is TRBJ1-4; D uncertain. CDR1 and CDR2 (germline): SEHNR, FQNEAQ (reference sequence). The CDR3 contains 14 residues. V shed 3 bases and J shed 7 bases, with 12 bases lying between them.

The chain combines TRBV11-2 with TRBJ1-1; tentative D call: TRBD1 (6 bases). The CDR3 totals 17 residues. V was shortened by 3 bases and J by 1 base, with 18 bases between the two germline ends. From germline, CDR1 is SGHAT and CDR2 FQNNGV. CDR3 in amino acids: CASSFWPAGGRNTEAFF. The CDR3 DNA follows: TGTGCCAGCAGCTTTTGGCCAGCCGGGGGGCGGAACACTGAAGCTTTCTTT.

CDR3 sequence reads: CASRRAGTNTEAFF. In DNA form, the CDR3 reads TGTGCCAGCAGGCGGGCCGGGACGAACACTGAAGCTTTCTTT. V is TRBV6-1 and J is TRBJ1-1; perhaps TRBD1 as D (5 bases). This CDR3 comprises 14 residues. Germline CDR1 is MNHNS and CDR2 is SASEGT. V gave up 6 bases and J gave up 1 base, with 12 bases separating them.

This clonotype was observed a few times. The rearrangement links TRBV11-2 to TRBJ1-2, with D possibly being TRBD1 (6 bases). Trimming removed 5 bases from V and 5 bases from J, with 27 bases in between. Germline loops: CDR1 SGHAT, CDR2 FQNNGV. The CDR3 contains 18 residues. CDR3 sequence reads: CASSPNPGARGSIYGYTF. The CDR3 DNA is TGTGCCAGCAGCCCAAACCCGGGAGCGAGGGGGAGTATATATGGCTACACCTTC.

V usage is TRBV2 and J usage is TRBJ2-3, with a weak D call TRBD2 (5 bases). CDR1 and CDR2 (germline): SNHLY, FYNNEI. The CDR3 extends over 14 amino acids. V gave up 8 bases and J gave up 1 base, with 13 bases separating them. The CDR3 bases are TGTGCCAGCTGCTGGACTGGGGGCACAGATACGCAGTATTTT. This codes for CASCWTGGTDTQYF.

The chain combines TRBV7-8 with TRBJ1-1, with D possibly TRBD1 on 5 matching bases. CDR1 is SGHVS, CDR2 FQNEAQ, per germline. The germline V and J ends were trimmed by 3 bases and 1 base, with 15 bases remaining between them. The CDR3 totals 16 residues. CDR3 amino acids: CASSFSGMYTNTEAFF. The CDR3 region has the DNA TGTGCCAGCAGCTTCTCAGGGATGTATACGAACACTGAAGCTTTCTTT.

The chain uses TRBV12-3 or TRBV12-4 and TRBJ2-3; the D gene is possibly TRBD2 (7 bases). Between the trimmed V and J ends, which lost 4 bases and 6 bases, there was a span of 17 bases. The CDR3 spans 15 residues. CDR3 sequence (DNA): TGTGCCAGCAGTTCCTACACGGGGGGCGGTGATACGCAGTATTTT. Translated: CASSSYTGGGDTQYF.

CDR3 region: CASSPRTGGAVGETQYF. The CDR3 DNA reads TGTGCCAGCTCACCCCGGACAGGGGGCGCGGTTGGGGAGACCCAGTACTTC. The rearrangement links TRBV18 to TRBJ2-5, with 11 positions matching TRBD1. The germline V gene has CDR1 KGHSH and CDR2 LQKENI. The CDR3 is made up of 17 amino acids. The V gene end was trimmed by 3 bases and the J gene end by 5 bases; junction bases not matched to a gene: 11.